Below, 24 T cell receptor beta chains from the same sample are listed, as sequenced in a study of T cells in Graves' hyperthyroidism and ophthalmopathy. Amplification targeted TCR beta CDR3 regions from RNA transcripts. First-round RT-PCR with HTBI primers amplified the TCR CDR3 region. Each CDR3 protein gets one entry after TCRdb re-called the multiplex PCR reads with MiXCR. Of 340,000 or so distinct CDR3 sequences listed, 16% are singletons. Input material: blood. All receptors derive from a man in his thirties or forties with Graves' hyperthyroidism.

In its sample, this clonotype was seen a few times. The chain couples TRBV12-3 or TRBV12-4 to TRBJ1-6, with TRBD1 identical over 9 bases. The CDR3 has 14 residues. After removal of 5 bases from V and 10 bases from J, the junction contained 6 bases not matched to a gene. CDR3 bases: TGTGCCAGCAGTACAGGGGGCAATGGATCACCCCTCCACTTT. It translates to CASSTGGNGSPLHF.

The chain joins TRBV11-2 to TRBJ2-1, with D possibly matching TRBD2 (7 bases). The CDR3 is 16 amino acids. Germline V gene lookup returns CDR1 SGHAT and CDR2 FQNNGV. The ends were cut back, 0 bases at V and 9 bases at J, with 18 bases in the middle. The CDR3 DNA is TGTGCCAGCAGCTTAGACAGGGGCGGGAGAACATTTGAGCAGTTCTTC. Protein sequence: CASSLDRGGRTFEQFF.

This clonotype was seen a handful of times. The genes are TRBV9 and TRBJ2-2; D is perhaps TRBD2 (6 bases). Trimming shortened V by 5 bases and J by 6 bases, and 17 bases separated the two germline ends. CDR1 SGDLS and CDR2 YYNGEE come from the germline V gene. CDR3 length equals 15 residues. The CDR3 nucleotides are TGTGCCAGCAGTGTCAGCGGGCTAAACGCCGGGGAGCTGTTTTTT. Protein: CASSVSGLNAGELFF.

This clonotype has a count of ten or more. The chain joins TRBV6-5 to TRBJ1-1; D gene uncertain. This CDR3 is 13 amino acids long. Per the germline V gene, CDR1 is MNHEY and CDR2 is SVGAGI. The germline V and J ends were trimmed by 1 base and 3 bases, with 6 bases remaining between them. DNA of the CDR3: TGTGCCAGCAGTTACTTTTCGGACACTGAAGCTTTCTTT. Protein product: CASSYFSDTEAFF.

There are a few counts of this clonotype. The chain links TRBV4-2 to TRBJ2-5; unclear D gene. In germline, CDR1 is LGHNA, CDR2 YNFKEQ. Trimming removed 3 bases at V and 3 bases at J, with 8 bases between. The CDR3 spans 13 residues. The CDR3 DNA reads TGTGCCAGCAGCCAGCCTCGGGAAGAGACCCAGTACTTC. It is translated as CASSQPREETQYF.

This clonotype was seen only a few times. The rearrangement links TRBV7-9 to TRBJ2-7; TRBD2 matches 8 bases. J was trimmed by 6 bases and V by 1 base; bases with no gene match: 5. The CDR3 spans 14 residues. Germline assignment: CDR1 SEHNR and CDR2 FQNEAQ (reference sequence). The CDR3 DNA reads TGTGCCAGCAGCTTAGAGGGACTAGTCTCCGAGCAGTACTTC. As protein: CASSLEGLVSEQYF.

This clonotype was counted at least ten times. The gene calls are TRBV20-1 and TRBJ2-3; 12 bases map to TRBD2. In germline, CDR1 is DFQATT, CDR2 SNEGSKA (reference sequence). The CDR3 runs to 15 residues. V shed 5 bases, J shed 3 bases, and the junction held 6 bases outside the gene matches. Here the CDR3 DNA reads TGCAGTGCTTCCCCCGGGACTAGCGGGACAGATACGCAGTATTTT. It is translated as CSASPGTSGTDTQYF.

The V and J genes are TRBV19 and TRBJ1-5, with 8 nucleotides matching TRBD1. Germline CDR1 LNHDA, CDR2 SQIVND (reference sequence). Trimming removed 4 bases from V and 3 bases from J; junction bases left unmatched: 2. The CDR3 runs to 14 residues. CDR3 protein: CASSKQGDNQPQHF. CDR3 bases: TGTGCCAGTAGTAAACAGGGGGACAATCAGCCCCAGCATTTT.

This clonotype was seen repeatedly, ten times or more. The chain combines TRBV3-1 with TRBJ1-4, with 8 bases identical to TRBD1. Germline values: CDR1 LGHDT, CDR2 YNNKEL (reference sequence). With V trimmed by 4 bases and J by 8 bases, 3 bases remained unmatched. The CDR3 runs to 13 residues. CDR3 residues: CASSPGQGEKLFF. In DNA, the CDR3 is TGTGCCAGCAGCCCTGGACAGGGAGAAAAACTGTTTTTT.

This clonotype was seen a handful of times. The chain employs TRBV20-1 and TRBJ1-3; D is uncertain. The CDR3 covers 14 residues. The ends were cut back, 6 bases at V and 0 bases at J, with 12 bases in the middle. CDR1 and CDR2 (germline): DFQATT, SNEGSKA (reference sequence). The CDR3 reads CSALRVFSGNTIYF. In DNA, the CDR3 is TGCAGTGCCTTAAGGGTCTTCTCTGGAAACACCATATATTTT.

This clonotype has a count of ten or more. CDR3 region: CATKSAGHSYEQYF. In nucleotides, the CDR3 is TGTGCCACCAAGTCAGCGGGTCACTCCTACGAGCAGTACTTC. V usage is TRBV28 and J usage is TRBJ2-7; D is possibly TRBD2 (6 bases). V was clipped by 10 bases and J by 0 bases, with 16 bases between them. Germline V gene sequence: CDR1 MDHEN, CDR2 SYDVKM. The CDR3 consists of 14 residues. The whole variable domain, filled in from reference TRBV28 and TRBJ2-7, reads DVKVTQSSRYLVKRTGEKVFLECVQDMDHENMFWYRQDPGLGLRLIYFSYDVKMKEKGDIPEGYSVSREKKERFSLILESASTNQTSMYLCATKSAGHSYEQYFGPGTRLTVT.

The table lists this clonotype with many counts. The CDR3 protein is CASSYTTLGNTEAFF. The CDR3 bases are TGTGCCAGCAGTTACACTACTCTGGGGAACACTGAAGCTTTCTTT. The V and J genes are TRBV6-5 and TRBJ1-1; D unclear. V was pared by 2 bases and J by 1 base, with 11 bases between. The CDR3 length is 15 residues. Germline CDR1 is MNHEY and CDR2 is SVGAGI.

This clonotype showed up many times. The rearrangement links TRBV3-1 to TRBJ2-7; D ambiguous. The CDR3 spans 11 residues. Per the germline V gene, CDR1 is LGHDT and CDR2 is YNNKEL (reference sequence). V was trimmed by 8 bases and J by 5 bases, leaving 10 bases between them. CDR3 amino acids: CASRSLDEQYF. DNA of the CDR3: TGTGCCAGCCGCTCTTTGGACGAGCAGTACTTC.

In DNA, the CDR3 is TGTGCCAGCAGCTTAAAATCCAGGGGAAGGTTCACAGATACGCAGTATTTT. This sequence encodes CASSLKSRGRFTDTQYF. This chain connects TRBV7-9 to TRBJ2-3; D perhaps matches TRBD1 (6 bases). Trimming stripped 2 bases from V and 2 bases from J, with 17 bases between. Germline V gives CDR1 SEHNR, CDR2 FQNEAQ (reference sequence). The CDR3 covers 17 residues.

The V call is TRBV7-9, the J call TRBJ2-1, with a tentative D call TRBD2 (5 bases). Germline assignment: CDR1 SEHNR and CDR2 FQNEAQ (reference sequence). The V and J ends lost 5 bases and 7 bases respectively, with 15 bases between them. The CDR3 spans 14 residues. As DNA, the CDR3 is TGTGCCAGCAGCGCAGGACTTCGATTTAATGAGCAGTTCTTC. It yields the protein CASSAGLRFNEQFF.

The table lists this clonotype with many counts. J is TRBJ2-7 and V is TRBV7-9; 8 bases agree with TRBD1. V trimming: 0 bases; J trimming: 2 bases; junction bases outside the gene matches: 3. The CDR3 sequence is 15 residues long. The germline V gene has CDR1 SEHNR and CDR2 FQNEAQ (reference sequence). The CDR3 DNA follows: TGTGCCAGCAGCTTAGCCCGGGACAGGACCTACGAGCAGTACTTC. This codes for CASSLARDRTYEQYF.

The chain is built from TRBV4-1 and TRBJ1-2; possible D gene TRBD1, 5 bases. Trimming removed 0 bases from V and 3 bases from J, with 17 bases in between. The germline gives CDR1 MGHRA, CDR2 YSYEKL. CDR3 size: 17 residues. DNA of the CDR3: TGCGCCAGCAGCCAAGATACTACGGGGGTCTACTACTATGGCTACACCTTC. Amino acid sequence: CASSQDTTGVYYYGYTF.

This clonotype was detected ten times or more. The genes are TRBV19 and TRBJ2-5; D is unresolved. Trimming stripped 3 bases from V and 5 bases from J, with 4 bases between. Per germline, CDR1 LNHDA and CDR2 SQIVND (reference sequence). CDR3 size: 11 residues. CDR3 sequence: CASSMGETQYF. The CDR3 DNA reads TGTGCCAGTAGTATGGGGGAGACCCAGTACTTC.

Ten or more counts support this clonotype. This sequence joins TRBV27 and TRBJ2-3; 7 positions agree with TRBD1. Trimming at V came to 5 bases and at J to 3 bases, leaving 8 bases not matched to a gene. This CDR3 region has 15 residues. From germline, CDR1 is MNHEY and CDR2 SMNVEV (reference sequence). The CDR3 is CASSTRQGGTDTQYF. The CDR3 nucleotides read TGTGCCAGCAGTACACGACAGGGTGGAACAGATACGCAGTATTTT.

At least ten counts were recorded for this clonotype. This chain connects TRBV27 to TRBJ2-1, with TRBD1 matching over 8 bases. The CDR3 sequence is 14 residues long. Germline loops: CDR1 MNHEY, CDR2 SMNVEV (reference sequence). The V segment lost 5 bases and the J segment 9 bases; nucleotides outside the gene matches: 9. The CDR3 sequence is CASSPRTGYGEQFF. The CDR3 DNA sequence: TGTGCCAGCAGTCCCCGGACAGGGTACGGTGAGCAGTTCTTC.

The chain couples TRBV20-1 to TRBJ1-1; D unresolved. This CDR3 is 14 amino acids long. V was pared by 2 bases and J by 4 bases, with 14 bases between. Germline assignment: CDR1 DFQATT and CDR2 SNEGSKA (reference sequence). DNA for the CDR3: TGCAGTGCTAGACCTTACGACAAGCCCACTGAAGCTTTCTTT. Its translation is CSARPYDKPTEAFF.

Of note for this clonotype: This could be a read error, since a much larger clone is one nucleotide away. V is TRBV12-3 or TRBV12-4 and J is TRBJ1-3; D unresolved. The CDR3 runs to 15 residues. Trimming left V 6 bases short and J 2 bases short, with 14 bases between. The CDR3 loop is CASSLRVEAGNTIYF. In nucleotides, the CDR3 is TGTGCCAGCAGCCTCAGAGTGGAGGCTGGAAACACCATATATTTT.

There are many counts of this clonotype. The chain joins TRBV28 to TRBJ2-3, with D perhaps given as TRBD1 or TRBD2 (5 bases each). Between the trimmed V and J ends, which lost 5 bases and 5 bases, there was a span of 17 bases. Germline lookup yields CDR1 MDHEN and CDR2 SYDVKM. The CDR3 loop spans 15 amino acids. CDR3 sequence: CASSALRGSGDTQYF. The CDR3 nucleotides are TGTGCCAGCAGTGCGTTGAGGGGCTCGGGAGATACGCAGTATTTT.

This clonotype was seen more than once but under ten times. The chain carries TRBV5-1 and TRBJ2-2; D is unresolved. The V end was cut by 0 bases, the J end by 2 bases, with 5 bases between. Germline V CDR1 and CDR2: SGHRS, YFSETQ. The CDR3 has 14 amino acids. The CDR3 reads CASSLAGNTGELFF. CDR3 nucleotides: TGCGCCAGCAGCTTGGCAGGAAACACCGGGGAGCTGTTTTTT.